The entry below gives a single TCR beta chain sequence along with its context. The junction departs from germline at one end; a sequencing error may be responsible. This CDR3 comprises 14 residues. The germline gives CDR1 MNHEY, CDR2 SMNVEV (reference sequence). TCRdb re-called the 5' RACE reads through MiXCR, storing one row per CDR3 protein. The sample has tens of thousands of distinct CDR3 sequences, more than 9% seen once. The sample comes from a study of early T cells in non-severe SARS-CoV-2 infection. This receptor was taken from an adult who was a healthcare worker with PCR-confirmed SARS-CoV-2 infection or an uninfected control (not recorded which). The specimen was whole blood. The chain has TRBV27 and TRBJ2-7; D perhaps matches TRBD1 (6 bases). The DNA of the CDR3 is TGTGCCTGCAGCCGGGGACAACCTGGGAGCGAGCAGTACTTC. Protein product: CACSRGQPGSEQYF.